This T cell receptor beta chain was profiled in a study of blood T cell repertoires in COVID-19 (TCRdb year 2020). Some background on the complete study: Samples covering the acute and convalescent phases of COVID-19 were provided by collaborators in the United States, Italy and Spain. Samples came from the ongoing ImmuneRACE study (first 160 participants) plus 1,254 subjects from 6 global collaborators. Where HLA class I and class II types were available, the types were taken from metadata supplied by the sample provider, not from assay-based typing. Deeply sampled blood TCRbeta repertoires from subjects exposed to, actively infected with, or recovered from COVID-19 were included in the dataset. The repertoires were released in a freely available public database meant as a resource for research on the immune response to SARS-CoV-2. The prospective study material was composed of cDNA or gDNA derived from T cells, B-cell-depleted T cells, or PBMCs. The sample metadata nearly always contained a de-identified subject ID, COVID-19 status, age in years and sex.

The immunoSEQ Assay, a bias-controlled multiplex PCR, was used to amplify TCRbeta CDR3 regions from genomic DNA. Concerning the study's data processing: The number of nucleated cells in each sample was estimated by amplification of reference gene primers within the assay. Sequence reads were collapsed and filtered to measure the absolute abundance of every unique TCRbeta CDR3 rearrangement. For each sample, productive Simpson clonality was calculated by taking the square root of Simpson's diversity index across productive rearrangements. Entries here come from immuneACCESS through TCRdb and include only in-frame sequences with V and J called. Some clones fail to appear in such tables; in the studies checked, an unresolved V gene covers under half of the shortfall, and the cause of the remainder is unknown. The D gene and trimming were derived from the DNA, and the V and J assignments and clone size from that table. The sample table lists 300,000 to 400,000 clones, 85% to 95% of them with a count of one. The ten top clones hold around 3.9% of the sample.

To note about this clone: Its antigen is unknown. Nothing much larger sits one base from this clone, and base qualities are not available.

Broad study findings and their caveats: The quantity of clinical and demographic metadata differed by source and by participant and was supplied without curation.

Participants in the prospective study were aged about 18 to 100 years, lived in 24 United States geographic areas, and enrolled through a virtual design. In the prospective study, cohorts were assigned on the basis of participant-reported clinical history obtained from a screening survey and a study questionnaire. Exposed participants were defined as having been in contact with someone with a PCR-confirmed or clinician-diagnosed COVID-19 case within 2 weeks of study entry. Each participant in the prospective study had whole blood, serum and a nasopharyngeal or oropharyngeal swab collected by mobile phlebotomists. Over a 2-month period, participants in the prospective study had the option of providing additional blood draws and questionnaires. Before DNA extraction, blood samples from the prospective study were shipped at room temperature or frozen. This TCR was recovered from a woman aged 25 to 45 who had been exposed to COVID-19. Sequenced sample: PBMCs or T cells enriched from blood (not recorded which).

The CDR3 region: CASSYSTSGDYEQYF. The nucleotide sequence is given as TGTGCCAGCAGTTACTCGACGTCAGGGGACTACGAGCAGTACTTC. The rearrangement combines TRBV6-2 or TRBV6-3 with TRBJ2-7; TRBD1 might be the D gene, on 6 matching bases. The junction shows trimming of 0 bases on V and 3 bases on J, plus 12 bases between the germline ends. The CDR3 covers 15 residues, taking in both the cysteine and the phenylalanine. Only the CDR3 part of the read is kept: 45 bases, read in frame from the first base. CDR1 and CDR2, per the germline V gene, are MNHEY and SVGEGT.